A selection of T cell receptor beta chains follows, all from one sample in a study of T-cell reconstitution after alpha-beta-depleted transplantation in children. A single record per CDR3 protein comes from TCRdb applying MiXCR to the PCR reads. The repertoire holds nearly 400,000 distinct CDR3 sequences, with roughly 22% as singletons. The sequenced sample was PBMCs from the stem cell graft donor, obtained from the stem cell graft. Source of these receptors: a human donor who donated a stem cell graft to a child with acute myeloid leukemia. Both conserved end residues are part of each CDR3. The order of the fields is J gene, D gene, V gene, clone size, CDR3 DNA, CDR3 protein. D genes are given only for firm matches. Clone size is not always given. Where it is, it says once, few, many or a class for expanded clones.

j_call: TRBJ2-5; d_call: TRBD1; v_call: TRBV29-1; clone_size: few; cdr3_nt: TGCAGCACATCGCGACAGGGACAAGAGACCCAGTACTTC; cdr3_aa: CSTSRQGQETQYF
j_call: TRBJ2-3; d_call: TRBD2; v_call: TRBV20-1; clone_size: many; cdr3_nt: TGCAGTGCTCGACTAGCGGGAGCGCGCACAGATACGCAGTATTTT; cdr3_aa: CSARLAGARTDTQYF
j_call: TRBJ2-7; d_call: TRBD2; v_call: TRBV28; clone_size: few; cdr3_nt: TGTGCCAGCAGTTTACAGGCGGGAGGGCCCTACGAGCAGTACTTC; cdr3_aa: CASSLQAGGPYEQYF
j_call: TRBJ1-5; d_call: -; v_call: TRBV18; clone_size: -; cdr3_nt: TGTGCCAGCTCACTAGTTCGTAATCAGCCCCAGCATTTT; cdr3_aa: CASSLVRNQPQHF
j_call: TRBJ2-5; d_call: -; v_call: TRBV15; clone_size: -; cdr3_nt: TGTGCCACCAGCAGAGACAGGGGGGCCGAGACCCAGTACTTC; cdr3_aa: CATSRDRGAETQYF
j_call: TRBJ2-3; d_call: -; v_call: TRBV29-1; clone_size: -; cdr3_nt: TGCAGCGTTGAAGGACCGGGCTGGGATACGCAGTATTTT; cdr3_aa: CSVEGPGWDTQYF
j_call: TRBJ2-7; d_call: -; v_call: TRBV12-3/TRBV12-4; clone_size: -; cdr3_nt: TGTGCCAGCAGTTTTGAGGTTTTCCCACAGCAGTACTTC; cdr3_aa: CASSFEVFPQQYF
j_call: TRBJ2-3; d_call: TRBD2; v_call: TRBV12-3/TRBV12-4; clone_size: many; cdr3_nt: TGTGCCAGCACCGTCTGGCGGGAGAGCACAGATACGCAGTATTTT; cdr3_aa: CASTVWRESTDTQYF
j_call: TRBJ2-2; d_call: -; v_call: TRBV20-1; clone_size: many; cdr3_nt: TGCAGTGCTAGAGATTTACAGGGTGGCTTAGCCGGGGAGCTGTTTTTT; cdr3_aa: CSARDLQGGLAGELFF
j_call: TRBJ2-3; d_call: -; v_call: TRBV21-1; clone_size: few; cdr3_nt: TGTGCCAGCAGCAGCATCACAGATACGCAGTATTTT; cdr3_aa: CASSSITDTQYF
j_call: TRBJ2-3; d_call: TRBD1; v_call: TRBV5-1; clone_size: -; cdr3_nt: TGCGCCAGCAGCTTGGAACCGGGACAGGGTTCGGCGCAGTATTTT; cdr3_aa: CASSLEPGQGSAQYF
j_call: TRBJ1-4; d_call: TRBD1; v_call: TRBV12-3/TRBV12-4; clone_size: few; cdr3_nt: TGTGCCAGCAGCACCGGGACAGGGAGTGAAAAACTGTTTTTT; cdr3_aa: CASSTGTGSEKLFF
j_call: TRBJ2-7; d_call: TRBD2; v_call: TRBV12-3/TRBV12-4; clone_size: -; cdr3_nt: TGTGCCAGCAGTTTGTTAGCGGGAGATCACCACGAGCAGTACTTC; cdr3_aa: CASSLLAGDHHEQYF
j_call: TRBJ2-7; d_call: -; v_call: TRBV27; clone_size: few; cdr3_nt: TGTGCCAGCAGTTTAGTCGGAGGCATCCACGAGCAGTACTTC; cdr3_aa: CASSLVGGIHEQYF
j_call: TRBJ2-7; d_call: TRBD1; v_call: TRBV7-8; clone_size: few; cdr3_nt: TGTGCCAGCAGCCTAAGCAGGGGGCTGTTGAGGGAGCAGTACTTC; cdr3_aa: CASSLSRGLLREQYF
j_call: TRBJ2-7; d_call: TRBD1; v_call: TRBV6-4; clone_size: few; cdr3_nt: TGTGCCAGCAGAGACAGGGTCTGCGAGCAGTACTTC; cdr3_aa: CASRDRVCEQYF
j_call: TRBJ2-7; d_call: -; v_call: TRBV20-1; clone_size: many; cdr3_nt: TGCAGTGCTAGAGAAGGTCCCGGCTCCTACGAGCAGTACTTC; cdr3_aa: CSAREGPGSYEQYF
j_call: TRBJ2-3; d_call: -; v_call: TRBV10-3; clone_size: -; cdr3_nt: TGTGCCATCAGTGAGTTGGCTACCAACACAGATACGCAGTATTTT; cdr3_aa: CAISELATNTDTQYF
j_call: TRBJ2-1; d_call: -; v_call: TRBV6-1; clone_size: few; cdr3_nt: TGTGCCAGCAGTGAAATTGGTGCAGCTAGCTACAATGAGCAGTTCTTC; cdr3_aa: CASSEIGAASYNEQFF
j_call: TRBJ2-1; d_call: -; v_call: TRBV21-1; clone_size: -; cdr3_nt: TGTGCCAGCCTCAGGGACAGGGGTCGAGCTGAGCAGTTCTTC; cdr3_aa: CASLRDRGRAEQFF
j_call: TRBJ2-7; d_call: TRBD2; v_call: TRBV12-3/TRBV12-4; clone_size: -; cdr3_nt: TGTGCCAGCAGGGAATCGGGGGGATCCTACGAGCAGTACTTC; cdr3_aa: CASRESGGSYEQYF
j_call: TRBJ2-7; d_call: -; v_call: TRBV20-1; clone_size: many; cdr3_nt: TGCAGTGCTATTAGGATCGCCTACGAGCAGTACTTC; cdr3_aa: CSAIRIAYEQYF
j_call: TRBJ1-6; d_call: -; v_call: TRBV29-1; clone_size: -; cdr3_nt: TGCAGCGTTGAAGTTTGGGAGGGTTCACCCCTCCACTTT; cdr3_aa: CSVEVWEGSPLHF
j_call: TRBJ2-3; d_call: TRBD2; v_call: TRBV20-1; clone_size: few; cdr3_nt: TGCAGTGCTAGGTATAGCGGGGCAGGCACAGATACGCAGTATTTT; cdr3_aa: CSARYSGAGTDTQYF
j_call: TRBJ2-5; d_call: TRBD1; v_call: TRBV11-2; clone_size: -; cdr3_nt: TGTGCCAGCAGCTTGAACCCGGACAGGAGGGAGACCCAGTACTTC; cdr3_aa: CASSLNPDRRETQYF
j_call: TRBJ2-7; d_call: -; v_call: TRBV7-9; clone_size: few; cdr3_nt: TGTGCCAGCAGCTTGCAGGGGCACTACGAGCAGTACTTC; cdr3_aa: CASSLQGHYEQYF
j_call: TRBJ2-2; d_call: TRBD1; v_call: TRBV12-3/TRBV12-4; clone_size: -; cdr3_nt: TGTGCCAGCAGTTTACAACAGGGGGCAGCCGGGGAGCTGTTTTTT; cdr3_aa: CASSLQQGAAGELFF
j_call: TRBJ2-2; d_call: -; v_call: TRBV6-4; clone_size: few; cdr3_nt: TGTGCCAGCCGGGACGGGACTTCGATCGGGGAGCTGTTTTTT; cdr3_aa: CASRDGTSIGELFF
j_call: TRBJ2-1; d_call: TRBD2; v_call: TRBV6-5; clone_size: -; cdr3_nt: TGTGCCAGCGGACCGGAGCGGGAGGGTCGGTTCTTC; cdr3_aa: CASGPEREGRFF
j_call: TRBJ1-2; d_call: TRBD1; v_call: TRBV20-1; clone_size: -; cdr3_nt: TGCAGTGCTAGAGCTTTACGGGACAGAGTCAACTATGGCTACACCTTC; cdr3_aa: CSARALRDRVNYGYTF
j_call: TRBJ1-1; d_call: -; v_call: TRBV5-1; clone_size: -; cdr3_nt: TGCGCCAGCAGCCTTCCGGGGGGGCGTGAAGCTTTCTTT; cdr3_aa: CASSLPGGREAFF
j_call: TRBJ2-3; d_call: -; v_call: TRBV2; clone_size: -; cdr3_nt: TGTGCCAGCAGTGAAGCGCTTGGGATAGATACGCAGTATTTT; cdr3_aa: CASSEALGIDTQYF
j_call: TRBJ2-2; d_call: TRBD2; v_call: TRBV4-1; clone_size: -; cdr3_nt: TGCGCCAGCAGCCTTTCCGGGACTAGCGGGCCTTTTGGGCTGTTTTTT; cdr3_aa: CASSLSGTSGPFGLFF
j_call: TRBJ2-7; d_call: TRBD2; v_call: TRBV5-5; clone_size: -; cdr3_nt: TGTGCCAGCAGCTTGCTGACTAGCGGGAGCGTCAACGAGCAGTACTTC; cdr3_aa: CASSLLTSGSVNEQYF
j_call: TRBJ1-5; d_call: TRBD1; v_call: TRBV6-4; clone_size: -; cdr3_nt: TGTGCCAGCAGTCCAGGGACAGAGAAATACGAGCAGGTCAATCAGCCCCAGCATTTT; cdr3_aa: CASSPGTEKYEQVNQPQHF